This TCR beta chain was observed in a study of blood T cell repertoires in COVID-19. Across the whole study: Sites across the United States, Italy and Spain contributed samples from acute and convalescent COVID-19. PBMCs, B-cell-depleted T cells, or T cells provided the cDNA or gDNA that made up the material.

The V end was cut by 4 bases, the J end by 0 bases, with 19 bases between. The CDR3 totals 18 residues. Germline V CDR1 and CDR2: LGHNT, FRNRAP. In the original workflow: Amplification of reference gene primers provided the estimated nucleated cell counts. TCRdb's table, derived via immunoSEQ multiplex PCR, lists solely in-frame clones and lacks some. V and J calls and clone size come straight from that table; D and trimming were deduced from the DNA. The sample carries a few hundred thousand clones, around four fifths recorded once. This receptor was taken from a woman in her forties or fifties with active or convalescent COVID-19. Sequenced: peripheral blood. This sequence joins TRBV12-5 and TRBJ1-3; a possible D gene is TRBD1 (5 bases). CDR3 sequence (DNA): TGTGCTAGTGGTTCCGCAGTCGGGACTGGCTCCTCTGGAAACACCATATATTTT. Its protein product is CASGSAVGTGSSGNTIYF. The full variable domain, completed using reference TRBV12-5 and TRBJ1-3, is DARVTQTPRHKVTEMGQEVTMRCQPILGHNTVFWYRQTMMQGLELLAYFRNRAPLDDSGMPKDRFSAEMPDATLATLKIQPSEPRDSAVYFCASGSAVGTGSSGNTIYFGEGSWLTVV.